This TCR beta chain derives from a study of CD8 T cells in ankylosing spondylitis. Each TCR beta library was made by quantitative 5'-RACE that incorporated molecular barcodes. TCRdb reanalysed the 5' RACE reads using MiXCR and keeps one entry per CDR3 protein. The repertoire holds 200,000 to 250,000 distinct CDR3 sequences, with around 17% as singletons. Whole-study results and caveats: Both synovial fluid and blood in reactive arthritis had previously been reported to carry some motif variants. Reportedly, disease-linked clones are significantly enriched in ankylosing spondylitis patients' matched synovial fluid. Ankylosing spondylitis blood appeared to carry a characteristic TCR beta motif of roughly 8 highly homologous variants. Disease-associated clones were CD8+ and fairly uncommon in peripheral blood.

This clonotype was seen only a few times. What it binds is unknown. The sequenced sample was blood, either unsorted or a sorted T cell fraction (not recorded which). This TCR came from a male donor with ankylosing spondylitis.

The CDR3, as DNA: TGTGCCAGCAGCTTAGTGTGGACTCCCAATGAAAAACTGTTTTTT. Translation gives CASSLVWTPNEKLFF. This sequence joins TRBV7-9 and TRBJ1-4, with no clear D. The V end was cut by 1 base, the J end by 5 bases, with 11 bases between. Germline values: CDR1 SEHNR, CDR2 FQNEAQ (reference sequence). The CDR3 extends over 15 amino acids.